This T cell receptor (beta chain) was captured in a study of blood T cell repertoires in COVID-19. Looking at the study overall: The analysed material was cDNA or gDNA that came from T cells, B-cell-depleted T cells, or PBMCs.

In this sample, this clone turned up once. The authors' processing: Amplification from reference gene primers served as the basis for estimated nucleated cell counts. Profiling relied on immunoSEQ multiplex PCR, and the TCRdb table lists in-frame clones only, not all of them. D and trimming were read from the DNA, whereas the V and J calls and clone size are those reported in that table. The profile shows about 140,000 clones, over 75% of them singletons. Sequencing was done on a sample of peripheral blood. This clonotype originated in a man aged 65 to 85 with acute or convalescent COVID-19.

Written as DNA, the CDR3 is TGTGCCAGCAGCTTAGACAGGGGGTACGGAGCTAATGAAAAACTGTTTTTT. It is translated as CASSLDRGYGANEKLFF. The J gene is TRBJ1-4, the V gene TRBV7-9; TRBD1 aligns across 8 bases. Germline V gives CDR1 SEHNR, CDR2 FQNEAQ (reference sequence). The CDR3 covers 17 residues. J was trimmed by 3 bases and V by 1 base; bases with no gene match: 7.